Following are 13 T cell receptor beta chains from one sample sequenced in a study. From the 5' RACE reads, TCRdb called clonotypes with MiXCR, one entry per CDR3 protein. The sample lists some 62,000 distinct CDR3 sequences, 20% to 25% occurring once. Sequencing was carried out using memory CD4+ T cells sorted from a lymph node. The subset is: memory CD4+ T cells, CD4+CD45RO+CD25-. Receptors originate from a female donor with breast cancer.

This clonotype was recorded a few times. The chain combines TRBV10-1 with TRBJ1-5; no clear D. This CDR3 contains 13 residues. Germline CDR1 reads WNHNN; CDR2 reads SYGVQD (reference sequence). V lost 5 bases, J lost 7 bases, and 12 bases lay in between. CDR3 sequence: CASSRGVGQPQHF. CDR3 bases: TGCGCCAGCAGTCGGGGTGTGGGGCAGCCCCAGCATTTT.

This clonotype was recorded at least ten times. The genes are TRBV3-1 and TRBJ1-5; no firm D call. Germline CDR1 LGHDT, CDR2 YNNKEL (reference sequence). The CDR3 has 12 amino acids. Trimming removed 2 bases at V and 7 bases at J, with 6 bases between. The CDR3 nucleotides are TGTGCCAGCAGCCAATTCGGGCAGCCCCAGCATTTT. Residues: CASSQFGQPQHF.

In this sample, this clonotype turned up many times. CDR3 in amino acids: CASSFTTGYTGELFF. The CDR3 nucleotides are TGCGCCAGCAGTTTTACGACAGGGTACACCGGGGAGCTGTTTTTT. The chain links TRBV5-1 to TRBJ2-2, with TRBD1 matching 7 bases. V shed 5 bases, J shed 3 bases, and the junction held 7 bases outside the gene matches. CDR1 is SGHRS and CDR2 is YFSETQ in the germline V gene. The CDR3 runs 15 residues. Looking up the rest from reference TRBV5-1 and TRBJ2-2 gives the full variable domain: KAGVTQTPRYLIKTRGQQVTLSCSPISGHRSVSWYQQTPGQGLQFLFEYFSETQRNKGNFPGRFSGRQFSNSRSEMNVSTLELGDSALYLCASSFTTGYTGELFFGEGSRLTVL.

The chain carries TRBV6-2 or TRBV6-3 and TRBJ1-5, with a possible D match to TRBD1 (5 bases). The CDR3 contains 12 residues. V was trimmed by 11 bases and J by 7 bases, leaving 15 bases between them. Germline assignment: CDR1 MNHEY and CDR2 SVGEGT. The CDR3 protein is CAGTGGSQPQHF. CDR3 DNA: TGTGCCGGCACCGGGGGGTCGCAGCCCCAGCATTTT.

The J gene is TRBJ2-5, the V gene TRBV18; a weak D match, TRBD2 (5 bases). The CDR3 runs 13 residues. V was shortened by 2 bases and J by 5 bases, with 9 bases between the two germline ends. The V gene's germline CDR1 is KGHSH and CDR2 LQKENI. The CDR3: CASSPEGPETQYF. The CDR3 DNA is TGTGCCAGCTCACCAGAGGGTCCGGAGACCCAGTACTTC.

The chain combines TRBV20-1 with TRBJ2-5; D not resolved. The germline V and J ends were trimmed by 5 bases and 2 bases, with 18 bases remaining between them. The length of the CDR3 is 15 residues. CDR1 is DFQATT, CDR2 SNEGSKA, per germline (reference sequence). As DNA, the CDR3 is TGCAGTGCTGGAGTTTTCTCAGCCGCGCAAGAGACCCAGTACTTC. This sequence encodes CSAGVFSAAQETQYF.

This clonotype was detected ten times or more. The rearrangement links TRBV6-5 to TRBJ2-5, with D possibly called TRBD1 or TRBD2 (6 bases each). The germline CDR1 and CDR2 sequences are MNHEY and SVGAGI. The CDR3 sequence is 13 residues long. V dropped 6 bases and J dropped 5 bases, with 13 bases sitting between them. The DNA of the CDR3 is TGTGCCAGCAGGGTCCCCGGGGGCGAGACCCAGTACTTC. Protein product: CASRVPGGETQYF.

The chain has TRBV13 and TRBJ2-3, with D uncertain. CDR3 length: 15 amino acids. Trimming pared 1 base from V and 4 bases from J, leaving 12 bases between. The germline CDR1 and CDR2 sequences are PRHDT and FYEKMQ (reference sequence). CDR3 sequence (DNA): TGTGCCAGCAGCTTAGATACAGCTAGTTCAGATACGCAGTATTTT. Translating it yields CASSLDTASSDTQYF.

This clonotype has more than one count but fewer than ten. The genes are TRBV12-3 or TRBV12-4 and TRBJ2-3; D perhaps matches TRBD1 (7 bases). The CDR3 consists of 16 residues. V lost 6 bases to trimming and J lost 2 bases, with 18 bases between them. The CDR3 DNA is TGTGCCAGCAGCCCCGCGCGGGACAGCTTCACAGATACGCAGTATTTT. Its protein product is CASSPARDSFTDTQYF.

This clonotype came up a few times. The J gene is TRBJ2-3, the V gene TRBV9, with a possible D match to TRBD2 (6 bases). This CDR3 spans 17 amino acids. Trimming removed 0 bases from V and 0 bases from J, with 14 bases in between. The V gene's germline CDR1 is SGDLS and CDR2 YYNGEE. The CDR3 here is CASSVDISGPSTDTQYF. The CDR3 DNA reads as TGTGCCAGCAGCGTAGATATTAGCGGACCTAGCACAGATACGCAGTATTTT.

The V gene is TRBV5-1, the J gene TRBJ1-3, with D unclear. There are 14 residues in the CDR3. The germline V gene encodes CDR1 SGHRS and CDR2 YFSETQ. The ends were cut back, 4 bases at V and 0 bases at J, with 8 bases in the middle. CDR3 DNA sequence: TGCGCCAGCAGCGGATTACCCTCTGGAAACACCATATATTTT. It is translated as CASSGLPSGNTIYF.

This clonotype was counted at least ten times. The chain employs TRBV11-3 and TRBJ2-1, with D unresolved. V lost 5 bases and J lost 7, with 30 bases in between. The germline V gene has CDR1 SGHNT and CDR2 YENEEA. The CDR3 loop spans 19 amino acids. This CDR3 reads CASSPHFAMSSGLSNEQFF. The CDR3 nucleotides are TGTGCCAGCAGCCCGCATTTTGCGATGAGTTCTGGGCTTTCTAATGAGCAGTTCTTC.

This chain uses TRBV4-3 with TRBJ1-5, with 8 positions matching TRBD1. There are 17 residues in the CDR3. The V and J ends lost 2 bases and 2 bases, in that order; junction bases with no gene match: 8. CDR1 and CDR2 (germline): LGHNA, YSLEER. The CDR3: CASSQRLPDRGNQPQHF. CDR3 DNA sequence: TGCGCCAGCAGCCAACGGCTTCCGGACAGGGGCAATCAGCCCCAGCATTTT.